The text below deals with one TCR beta chain. Some clones are missing from TCRdb's copy, which holds only in-frame ones; the method was immunoSEQ multiplex PCR. The repertoire has more than 90,000 clones, 85% to 95% of them found once; the top ten carry just over 2%. Germline V gene lookup returns CDR1 SGHRS and CDR2 YFSETQ. The CDR3 consists of 16 residues. V was pared by 0 bases and J by 2 bases, with 13 bases between. The entry originates in a study of T cell changes during pregnancy in multiple sclerosis. The sample consisted of peripheral blood, taken after pregnancy. This chain uses TRBV5-1 with TRBJ2-3, with TRBD1 as a possible D gene (6 bases). The TCR comes from a female donor with multiple sclerosis, enrolled in a pregnancy study. The chain's CDR3 is CASSLAAPGVTDTQYF. The CDR3 bases are TGCGCCAGCAGCTTGGCCGCACCAGGGGTCACAGATACGCAGTATTTT.